These 14 T cell receptor beta chains came from one sample sequenced in a study of T cells after yellow fever vaccination. MiXCR, applied by TCRdb to the 5' RACE reads, yields one record per CDR3 protein. The sample gives over 250,000 distinct CDR3 sequences, around 5.2% of which show up once; roughly 3.5% is in the top ten. This sample comprised CD4+ T cells sorted from PBMCs, obtained on the day of the yellow fever booster vaccination. These receptors all come from a man aged 18 to 30 who received the YFV17D yellow fever vaccine.

The chain couples TRBV5-1 to TRBJ1-2; D possibly corresponds to TRBD1 (6 bases). In germline, CDR1 is SGHRS, CDR2 YFSETQ. V gave up 6 bases and J gave up 7 bases, with 16 bases separating them. The CDR3 consists of 13 residues. The CDR3 spells CASTLSGEGGYTF. In DNA form, the CDR3 reads TGCGCCAGCACCCTGTCAGGGGAGGGTGGCTACACCTTC.

This clonotype was counted a few times. This chain joins TRBV6-5 and TRBJ2-3; D ambiguous. Germline V lookup: CDR1 MNHEY, CDR2 SVGAGI. The CDR3 loop spans 13 amino acids. Trimming left V 2 bases short and J 6 bases short, with 9 bases between. In nucleotides, the CDR3 is TGTGCCAGCAGTTACCCTGCCGCCGATACGCAGTATTTT. It is translated as CASSYPAADTQYF.

In its sample, this clonotype was seen a few times. The chain couples TRBV21-1 to TRBJ2-3; TRBD1, as called in the table, went unchecked against the DNA. TRBV21-1 is classified as a pseudogene. This CDR3 is built from 15 residues. CDR3 in DNA: TGTGCCAGCAGCAGAGGGACAGATCCAAAAGATACGCAGTATTTT. Translated, it gives CASSRGTDPKDTQYF.

This clonotype was counted a few times. This chain connects TRBV4-2 to TRBJ1-5; TRBD1 is a possible D gene (6 bases). V was pared by 4 bases and J by 8 bases, with 12 bases between. The CDR3 length is 13 residues. Germline lookup yields CDR1 LGHNA and CDR2 YNFKEQ. CDR3 region: CASSRGGSEPQHF. CDR3 in DNA: TGTGCCAGCAGCCGGGGGGGCTCGGAGCCCCAGCATTTT.

This clonotype was detected many times. The chain joins TRBV3-1 to TRBJ2-1; tentative D call: TRBD2 (5 bases). The ends were cut back, 1 base at V and 15 bases at J, with 13 bases in the middle. This CDR3 comprises 12 residues. Germline CDR1 and CDR2: LGHDT and YNNKEL (reference sequence). The CDR3 coding sequence is TGTGCCAGCAGCCAAGCTAGGGCTAGCCCGTTCTTC. It is translated as CASSQARASPFF.

The sample holds many counts of this clonotype. The chain couples TRBV10-3 to TRBJ2-1; TRBD1 agrees at 7 bases. CDR1 ENHRY and CDR2 SYGVKD come from the germline V gene. V shed 6 bases and J 8 bases; nucleotides not matched to a gene: 16. This CDR3 region has 16 residues. The DNA of the CDR3 is TGTGCCATCAGCCGGACAGGTTCTAGCAACTTGGATGAGCAGTTCTTC. Its protein product is CAISRTGSSNLDEQFF.

The chain combines TRBV5-1 with TRBJ1-5; 10 bases are a match to TRBD1. CDR3 length: 13 amino acids. Germline loops: CDR1 SGHRS, CDR2 YFSETQ. The J segment lost 5 bases and the V segment lost 8 bases, leaving 4 bases of the junction unmatched. CDR3: CASLGQGDQPQHF. Here the CDR3 DNA reads TGCGCCAGTCTCGGACAGGGGGATCAGCCCCAGCATTTT. The whole variable domain, remainder taken from reference TRBV5-1 and TRBJ1-5, is KAGVTQTPRYLIKTRGQQVTLSCSPISGHRSVSWYQQTPGQGLQFLFEYFSETQRNKGNFPGRFSGRQFSNSRSEMNVSTLELGDSALYLCASLGQGDQPQHFGDGTRLSIL.

The genes are TRBV11-3 and TRBJ2-2; 7 nucleotides agree with TRBD1. V lost 5 bases and J lost 6; bases outside the gene matches: 15. Germline V gene sequence: CDR1 SGHNT, CDR2 YENEEA. The CDR3 contains 17 residues. The DNA for the CDR3 is TGTGCCAGCAGCCCGTCAGGTAGACAGGGCTTTCCCGGGGAGCTGTTTTTT. Protein sequence: CASSPSGRQGFPGELFF.

This clonotype was seen a few times. This chain joins TRBV7-9 and TRBJ2-7; D unclear. Germline V gene data show CDR1 as SEHNR and CDR2 as FQNEAQ (reference sequence). V gave up 1 base and J gave up 6 bases, with 7 bases separating them. The CDR3 runs to 12 residues. The DNA of the CDR3 is TGTGCCAGCAGCTTAGACACGGTCGAGCAGTACGTC. Amino acid sequence: CASSLDTVEQYV.

This clonotype was seen a handful of times. This sequence joins TRBV5-4 and TRBJ2-1; D is undetermined. Between the trimmed V and J ends, which lost 0 bases and 6 bases, there was a span of 10 bases. Looked up from germline, CDR1 is SGHNT and CDR2 is YYREEE (reference sequence). This CDR3 has 14 residues. This chain's CDR3 is CASSLGPAINEQFF. In DNA form, the CDR3 reads TGTGCCAGCAGCTTGGGGCCCGCTATCAATGAGCAGTTCTTC.

The chain joins TRBV18 to TRBJ2-1; TRBD1 matches at 9 bases. Per the germline V gene, CDR1 is KGHSH and CDR2 is LQKENI. The V gene end was trimmed by 2 bases and the J gene end by 6 bases; junction bases not matched to a gene: 5. The CDR3 loop spans 15 amino acids. The CDR3: CASSPLGQGLNEQFF. Here the CDR3 DNA reads TGTGCCAGCTCACCATTGGGACAGGGCCTCAATGAGCAGTTCTTC.

This chain uses TRBV6-5 with TRBJ2-7; the D is unclear. Germline CDR1 is MNHEY and CDR2 is SVGAGI. This CDR3 is built from 12 residues. Between the trimmed V and J ends, which lost 6 bases and 3 bases, there was a span of 9 bases. This CDR3 is CASRGMVYEQYF. CDR3 nucleotides: TGTGCCAGCAGGGGGATGGTCTACGAGCAGTACTTC.

This clonotype showed up just a few times. The rearrangement links TRBV5-1 to TRBJ2-7; D uncertain. V was pared by 0 bases and J by 2 bases, with 15 bases between. The length of the CDR3 is 16 residues. Looked up from germline, CDR1 is SGHRS and CDR2 is YFSETQ. CDR3 nucleotide sequence: TGCGCCAGCAGCTTGGGGCCCGCGAAGGGTCCCTACGAGCAGTACGTC. This gives the protein CASSLGPAKGPYEQYV.

The chain couples TRBV20-1 to TRBJ2-7, with a tentative D call TRBD1 (6 bases). The CDR3 loop spans 13 amino acids. In germline, CDR1 is DFQATT, CDR2 SNEGSKA (reference sequence). Trimming removed 5 bases at V and 2 bases at J, with 13 bases between. DNA of the CDR3: TGCAGTGCTCTCCGGGACACCGCCTACGAGCAGTACGTC. It is translated as CSALRDTAYEQYV.